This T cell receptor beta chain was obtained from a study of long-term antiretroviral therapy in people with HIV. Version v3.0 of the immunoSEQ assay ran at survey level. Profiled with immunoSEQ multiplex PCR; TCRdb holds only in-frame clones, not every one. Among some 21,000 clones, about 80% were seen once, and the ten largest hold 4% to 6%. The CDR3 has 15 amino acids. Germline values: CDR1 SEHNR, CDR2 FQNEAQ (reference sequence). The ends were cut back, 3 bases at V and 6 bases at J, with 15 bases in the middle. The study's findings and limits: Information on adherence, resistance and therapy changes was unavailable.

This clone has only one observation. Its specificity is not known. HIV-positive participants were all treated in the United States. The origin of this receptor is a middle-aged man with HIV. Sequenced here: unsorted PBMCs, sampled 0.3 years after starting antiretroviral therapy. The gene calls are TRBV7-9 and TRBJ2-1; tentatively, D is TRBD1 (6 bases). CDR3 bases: TGTGCCAGCAGCTTTCGGACCAGGACAGTCAATGAGCAGTTCTTC. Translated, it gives CASSFRTRTVNEQFF. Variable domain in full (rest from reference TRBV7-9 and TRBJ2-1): DTGVSQNPRHKITKRGQNVTFRCDPISEHNRLYWYRQTLGQGPEFLTYFQNEAQLEKSRLLSDRFSAERPKGSFSTLEIQRTEQGDSAMYLCASSFRTRTVNEQFFGPGTRLTVL.